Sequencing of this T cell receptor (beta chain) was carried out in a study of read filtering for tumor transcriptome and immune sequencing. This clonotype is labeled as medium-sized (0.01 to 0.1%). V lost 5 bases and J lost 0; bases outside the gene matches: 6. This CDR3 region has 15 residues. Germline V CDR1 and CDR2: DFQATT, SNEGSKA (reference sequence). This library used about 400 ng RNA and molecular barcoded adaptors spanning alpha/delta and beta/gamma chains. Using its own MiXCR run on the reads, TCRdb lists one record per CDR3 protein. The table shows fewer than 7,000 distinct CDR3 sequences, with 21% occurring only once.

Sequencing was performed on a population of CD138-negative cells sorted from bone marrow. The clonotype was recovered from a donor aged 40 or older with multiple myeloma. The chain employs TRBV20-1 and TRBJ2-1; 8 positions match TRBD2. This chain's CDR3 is CSAVAGLSSYNEQFF. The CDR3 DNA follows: TGCAGTGCTGTAGCGGGACTAAGCTCCTACAATGAGCAGTTCTTC.